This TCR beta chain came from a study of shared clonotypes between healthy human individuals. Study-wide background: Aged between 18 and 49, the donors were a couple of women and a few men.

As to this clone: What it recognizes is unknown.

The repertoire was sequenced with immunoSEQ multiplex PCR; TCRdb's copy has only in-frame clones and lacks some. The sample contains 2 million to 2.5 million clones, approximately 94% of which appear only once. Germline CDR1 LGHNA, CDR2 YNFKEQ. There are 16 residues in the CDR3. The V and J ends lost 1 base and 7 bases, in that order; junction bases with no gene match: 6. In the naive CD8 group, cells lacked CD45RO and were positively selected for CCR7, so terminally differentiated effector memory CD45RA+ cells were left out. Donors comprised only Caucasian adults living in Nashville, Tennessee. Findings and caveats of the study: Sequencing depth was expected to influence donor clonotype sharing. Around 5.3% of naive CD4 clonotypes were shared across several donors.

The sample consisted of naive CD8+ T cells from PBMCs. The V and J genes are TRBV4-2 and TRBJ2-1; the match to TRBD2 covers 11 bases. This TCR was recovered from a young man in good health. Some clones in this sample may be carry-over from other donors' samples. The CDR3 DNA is TGTGCCAGCAGCCAAGTAGCGGGAGGGCCGAGGAATGAGCAGTTCTTC. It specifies CASSQVAGGPRNEQFF.